This T cell receptor beta chain stems from a study of blood T cells in healthy people across ages. For the study at large: Template switching retrieved approximately one barcoded beta molecule for each two T cells. Study results and limitations: Estimates based on one million T cells were treated as lower bounds. Diversity of TCR beta per million T cells declined in a roughly linear way with age.

The sample holds a few counts of this clonotype. As yet, its antigen is unknown. For the second PCR, which ran for about 6 to 11 cycles, a sample-barcoded 5' primer and a J-beta primer mix were used. Each cDNA was tagged by a template-switch adaptor containing 12 random nucleotides. From the 5' RACE reads, TCRdb called clonotypes with MiXCR, one entry per CDR3 protein. The table lists about 1.5 million distinct CDR3 sequences, roughly 43% of them singletons. Trimming removed 6 bases at V and 0 bases at J, with 6 bases between. Germline V gives CDR1 ENHRY, CDR2 SYGVKD. The CDR3 sequence is 14 residues long.

The chain employs TRBV10-3 and TRBJ2-6; D is unclear. The sequence was collected from a woman between 18 and 30 years old in good health. The material sequenced was blood. The CDR3 nucleotides read TGTGCCATCAGCCACGACTCTGGGGCCAACGTCCTGACTTTC. Translating gives CAISHDSGANVLTF.